This T cell receptor (beta chain) was sequenced for a study of OX40 agonist ivuxolimab in advanced cancers. About the research overall: Three patients got partial responses; one had hepatocellular carcinoma and two had cutaneous melanoma.

This clone has only one observation. This CDR3 is 14 amino acids long. After removal of 7 bases from V and 7 bases from J, the junction contained 7 bases not matched to a gene. In germline, CDR1 is MNHNY, CDR2 SVGAGI (reference sequence). Method: immunoSEQ multiplex PCR; TCRdb's copy keeps in-frame clones and lacks some. The sample consists of approximately 81,000 clones, more than 75% of them appearing once. The material was CD4+ or CD8+ T cells sorted from blood, obtained in a trial of the OX40 agonist ivuxolimab. The chain couples TRBV6-6 to TRBJ1-4; 9 bases are shared with TRBD1. This TCR was sampled from an adult with an advanced solid tumor such as melanoma, head and neck, liver or kidney cancer. The CDR3 loop is CASNPDRGREKLFF. CDR3 coding DNA: TGTGCCAGCAACCCGGACAGGGGACGTGAAAAACTGTTTTTT.